Listed below are T cell receptor beta chains from one sample, sequenced in a study of cytomegalovirus exposure and HLA in healthy donors. Profiling relied on immunoSEQ multiplex PCR, and the TCRdb table lists in-frame clones only, not all of them. The data hold 120,000 to 150,000 clones, with 85% to 90% observed a single time. The sequencing input was PBMCs. Receptor source: a woman aged 18-35 years in good health and CMV-seropositive. Each CDR3 is given with its conserved first and last residue. The D gene is left open where the match is weak. A row's size may be missing; if present it is once, few, many or a size class.

>TRBD1|TRBV29-1|TRBJ2-5|NA
CSVEGRGYETQYF
TGCAGCGTTGAGGGCAGGGGGTATGAGACCCAGTACTTC
>TRBD2|TRBV28|TRBJ2-7|NA
CASSILPGAGPTGEQYF
TGTGCCAGCAGTATTCTACCGGGAGCGGGACCTACGGGGGAGCAGTACTTC
>TRBD2|TRBV6-4|TRBJ2-2|NA
CASSDSGNRATGELFF
TGTGCCAGCAGTGATAGCGGGAATCGTGCGACCGGGGAGCTGTTTTTT
>TRBD1|TRBV29-1|TRBJ2-7|NA
CSVVGQIGQYF
TGCAGCGTCGTGGGACAGATTGGGCAGTACTTC
>NA|TRBV7-9|TRBJ2-5|NA
CASLQTGFDQETQYF
TGTGCCAGCCTGCAAACCGGGTTTGATCAAGAGACCCAGTACTTC
>TRBD2|TRBV11-3|TRBJ2-7|NA
CASSPRGSGSYEQYF
TGTGCCAGCAGTCCCCGTGGGAGCGGGAGCTACGAGCAGTACTTC
>NA|TRBV18|TRBJ1-4|NA
CASSKTEEYEKLFF
TGTGCCAGCTCAAAAACAGAAGAATATGAAAAACTGTTTTTT
>TRBD1|TRBV10-3|TRBJ1-1|NA
CAISGRDRGPPAFF
TGTGCCATCAGTGGAAGGGACAGGGGGCCGCCGGCTTTCTTT
>TRBD1|TRBV28|TRBJ1-4|once
CASSSDRGGEKLFF
TGTGCCAGCAGCTCGGACAGGGGCGGTGAAAAACTGTTTTTT
>NA|TRBV5-1|TRBJ2-6|NA
CASSRDYSGANVLTF
TGCGCCAGCAGCCGAGACTATTCTGGGGCCAACGTCCTGACTTTC
>TRBD2|TRBV14|TRBJ2-1|few
CASSHPGLDNEQFF
TGTGCCAGCAGCCACCCGGGACTAGATAATGAGCAGTTCTTC
>TRBD1|TRBV19|TRBJ2-7|NA
CASSVDRAAYEQYF
TGTGCCAGTAGTGTGGACAGGGCGGCCTACGAGCAGTACTTC
>NA|TRBV18|TRBJ1-3|once
CASSQRTVSSGNTIYF
TGTGCCAGCTCCCAAAGGACAGTCAGCTCTGGAAACACCATATATTTT
>TRBD1|TRBV15|TRBJ2-7|NA
CATSRDLGQQTYEQYF
TGTGCCACCAGCAGAGATCTGGGACAGCAGACCTACGAGCAGTACTTC
>TRBD2|TRBV27|TRBJ2-1|NA
CASSLRKREAYNEQFF
TGTGCCAGCAGTTTAAGAAAGCGGGAAGCTTACAATGAGCAGTTCTTC
>TRBD1|TRBV11-2|TRBJ1-3|once
CASSRWDRGSGNTIYF
TGTGCCAGCAGCCGATGGGACAGGGGTTCCGGAAACACCATATATTTT
>NA|TRBV6-6|TRBJ1-2|NA
CASSRGGVGLGGYTF
TGTGCCAGCAGTCGTGGAGGTGTAGGGTTGGGTGGCTACACCTTC
>TRBD1|TRBV15|TRBJ1-2|once
CATSRGTGMDGYTF
TGTGCCACCAGCAGAGGGACAGGGATGGATGGCTACACCTTC
>NA|TRBV29-1|TRBJ1-2|NA
CSVWENYGYTF
TGCAGCGTTTGGGAGAACTATGGCTACACCTTC
>NA|TRBV28|TRBJ2-3|NA
CASSQHTGRTDTQYF
TGTGCCAGCAGTCAACACACAGGGCGCACAGATACGCAGTATTTT
>TRBD1|TRBV30|TRBJ2-5|NA
CAWERRPGQGTLSLQETQYF
TGTGCCTGGGAAAGACGACCGGGACAGGGGACCCTCTCCCTCCAAGAGACCCAGTACTTC
>NA|TRBV4-1|TRBJ2-7|NA
CASSPNTGRANEQYF
TGCGCCAGCAGCCCTAACACAGGGAGAGCCAACGAGCAGTACTTC
>NA|TRBV6-1|TRBJ2-4|NA
CASTLAGGEIQYF
TGTGCCAGCACCCTGGCAGGCGGGGAAATTCAGTACTTC
>TRBD2|TRBV11-3|TRBJ2-1|NA
CASSLILAGDYNEQFF
TGTGCCAGCAGCTTAATCCTAGCGGGAGACTACAATGAGCAGTTCTTC
>TRBD1|TRBV19|TRBJ1-1|once
CASNSGQTLMNTEAFF
TGTGCCAGTAACTCGGGACAGACGCTTATGAACACTGAAGCTTTCTTT
>NA|TRBV6-5|TRBJ2-3|once
CASSYSILPADTQYF
TGTGCCAGCAGTTACTCCATCCTACCGGCAGATACGCAGTATTTT
>NA|TRBV30|TRBJ1-2|NA
CAWSVKGQNYGYTF
TGTGCCTGGAGTGTAAAAGGACAAAACTATGGCTACACCTTC
>NA|TRBV29-1|TRBJ2-3|NA
CSVEGEQGRSTDTQYF
TGCAGCGTTGAAGGGGAACAGGGAAGGAGCACAGATACGCAGTATTTT
>NA|TRBV7-6|TRBJ2-5|NA
CASSLIPRAETQYF
TGTGCCAGCAGCTTAATCCCTAGAGCAGAGACCCAGTACTTC
>NA|TRBV9|TRBJ2-3|NA
CASSVSGRADTQYF
TGTGCCAGCAGCGTATCAGGGCGCGCAGATACGCAGTATTTT
>NA|TRBV21-1|TRBJ2-5|NA
CASSETNRSGTNETQYF
TGTGCCAGCAGCGAAACCAACAGGAGTGGGACAAACGAGACCCAGTACTTC
>TRBD1|TRBV30|TRBJ2-7|NA
CAWAPGLFGTGNEQYF
TGTGCCTGGGCACCTGGACTCTTCGGGACAGGGAACGAGCAGTACTTC
>TRBD2|TRBV10-2|TRBJ2-1|NA
CASSEGTSNEQFF
TGCGCCAGCAGTGAAGGGACTAGCAATGAGCAGTTCTTC